A single sample is the source of the 18 T cell receptor beta chains below, sequenced in a study of shared clonotypes between healthy human individuals. Sequencing used immunoSEQ multiplex PCR; TCRdb keeps in-frame clones, though not all of them. The sample has millions of clones, around 94% seen once. Sequenced material: naive CD4+ T cells sorted from blood. Subset reported: CD45RA+ positively selected. The receptors were sampled from a man in his late teens or twenties in good health.

The chain employs TRBV2 and TRBJ1-6, with 9 bases identical to TRBD1. CDR3 length: 16 amino acids. The germline V gene encodes CDR1 SNHLY and CDR2 FYNNEI. V was pared by 7 bases and J by 2 bases, with 6 bases of the junction left unmatched. The CDR3 spells CASIQDRGTYNSPLHF. CDR3 sequence (DNA): TGTGCCAGCATCCAGGACAGGGGAACCTATAATTCACCCCTCCACTTT.

The chain joins TRBV10-3 to TRBJ2-7; D gene unclear. Trimming took 10 bases from V and 4 from J, leaving 8 bases between them. Germline V gene data show CDR1 as ENHRY and CDR2 as SYGVKD. The CDR3 totals 10 residues. CDR3 DNA sequence: TGTGCCACCGGTTCGTACGAGCAGTACTTC. Translation gives CATGSYEQYF.

J is TRBJ2-3 and V is TRBV5-1, with 10 bases that match TRBD1. The V gene end was trimmed by 5 bases and the J gene end by 1 base; junction bases not matched to a gene: 4. The CDR3 extends over 15 amino acids. The germline gives CDR1 SGHRS, CDR2 YFSETQ. CDR3: CASSWDRGGTDTQYF. CDR3 DNA: TGCGCCAGCAGTTGGGACAGGGGCGGCACAGATACGCAGTATTTT. Full variable domain (missing parts from reference TRBV5-1 and TRBJ2-3): KAGVTQTPRYLIKTRGQQVTLSCSPISGHRSVSWYQQTPGQGLQFLFEYFSETQRNKGNFPGRFSGRQFSNSRSEMNVSTLELGDSALYLCASSWDRGGTDTQYFGPGTRLTVL.

This sequence joins TRBV6-5 and TRBJ2-5, with D maybe TRBD1 (6 bases). The CDR3 contains 14 residues. Germline assignment: CDR1 MNHEY and CDR2 SVGAGI. Trimming removed 4 bases at V and 4 bases at J, with 13 bases between. This chain's CDR3 is CASSSPSRGETQYF. The CDR3 nucleotides are TGTGCCAGCAGTTCCCCCTCCAGGGGAGAGACCCAGTACTTC.

The chain couples TRBV30 to TRBJ2-3; D call uncertain. CDR1 GTSNPN and CDR2 SVGIG come from the germline V gene (reference sequence). Between the trimmed V and J ends, which lost 0 bases and 3 bases, there was a span of 7 bases. CDR3 length: 13 amino acids. CDR3: CAWSVMATDTQYF. CDR3 bases: TGTGCCTGGAGTGTAATGGCGACAGATACGCAGTATTTT.

The chain has TRBV10-3 and TRBJ2-7; D is possibly TRBD2 (6 bases). V lost 8 bases and J 4 bases, leaving 15 bases between the germline ends. This CDR3 contains 13 residues. CDR1 and CDR2 (germline): ENHRY, SYGVKD. CDR3 sequence (DNA): TGTGCCATCGGGTCGGGGGTGTCGTACGAGCAGTACTTC. Translated: CAIGSGVSYEQYF.

This clone showed up just a few times. The chain uses TRBV2 and TRBJ1-5; the D gene is possibly TRBD1 (6 bases). The CDR3 has 17 amino acids. Germline lookup yields CDR1 SNHLY and CDR2 FYNNEI. The germline V and J ends were trimmed by 2 bases and 2 bases, with 16 bases remaining between them. The CDR3, as DNA: TGTGCCAGCAGTGAAAGGGGGGGGACACGAGGCAATCAGCCCCAGCATTTT. Translating it yields CASSERGGTRGNQPQHF.

The chain is built from TRBV15 and TRBJ2-3, with TRBD2 matching 10 bases. This CDR3 contains 14 residues. V dropped 8 bases and J dropped 2; count of bases not matched to a gene: 4. CDR1 is LNHNV and CDR2 is YYDKDF in the germline V gene (reference sequence). CDR3 sequence reads: CATRLAGTTDTQYF. As DNA, the CDR3 is TGTGCCACCCGACTAGCGGGCACCACAGATACGCAGTATTTT.

The J gene is TRBJ2-1, the V gene TRBV7-2; TRBD2 matches at 8 bases. The germline gives CDR1 SGHTA, CDR2 FQGNSA. The V gene end was trimmed by 3 bases and the J gene end by 0 bases; junction bases not matched to a gene: 4. CDR3 size: 16 residues. The CDR3 DNA reads as TGTGCCAGCAGCTTTATAGCGGGGAGCTCCTACAATGAGCAGTTCTTC. As protein: CASSFIAGSSYNEQFF.

This chain uses TRBV6-5 with TRBJ2-3; the D is unclear. Trimming took 4 bases from V and 7 from J, leaving 12 bases between them. The CDR3 sequence is 13 residues long. CDR1 is MNHEY and CDR2 is SVGAGI in the germline V gene. The CDR3 here is CASSFPASHTQYF. In DNA form, the CDR3 reads TGTGCCAGCAGTTTCCCTGCGTCACATACGCAGTATTTT.

The genes are TRBV7-9 and TRBJ2-2, with D unclear. V dropped 2 bases and J dropped 4 bases, with 5 bases sitting between them. This CDR3 is 13 amino acids long. Germline V gene sequence: CDR1 SEHNR, CDR2 FQNEAQ (reference sequence). CDR3 region: CASSLLATGELFF. The CDR3 bases are TGTGCCAGCAGCTTACTGGCCACCGGGGAGCTGTTTTTT. The variable domain in full, completed from reference TRBV7-9 and TRBJ2-2, reads DTGVSQNPRHKITKRGQNVTFRCDPISEHNRLYWYRQTLGQGPEFLTYFQNEAQLEKSRLLSDRFSAERPKGSFSTLEIQRTEQGDSAMYLCASSLLATGELFFGEGSRLTVL.

The chain has TRBV6-1 and TRBJ1-5; D may be TRBD1 (6 bases). From germline, CDR1 is MNHNS and CDR2 SASEGT. The germline V and J ends were trimmed by 3 bases and 4 bases, with 10 bases remaining between them. The CDR3 contains 14 residues. CDR3 protein: CASSDPDRNQPQHF. The CDR3 DNA follows: TGTGCCAGCAGTGATCCGGACAGAAATCAGCCCCAGCATTTT.

V usage is TRBV5-1 and J usage is TRBJ2-7, with 11 bases that match TRBD1. This CDR3 has 15 amino acids. The V and J ends lost 4 bases and 1 base, in that order; junction bases with no gene match: 4. The germline V gene has CDR1 SGHRS and CDR2 YFSETQ. CDR3 sequence: CASSRGQGVSYEQYF. For the CDR3, the DNA is TGCGCCAGCAGCAGGGGACAGGGGGTATCCTACGAGCAGTACTTC.

The chain is built from TRBV29-1 and TRBJ2-2, with D maybe TRBD2 (6 bases). The germline V gene encodes CDR1 SQVTM and CDR2 ANQGSEA. This CDR3 comprises 13 residues. The V end was cut by 7 bases, the J end by 2 bases, with 11 bases between. The CDR3 spells CSGRGGNTGELFF. CDR3 in DNA: TGCAGCGGGAGGGGTGGAAACACCGGGGAGCTGTTTTTT.

This clone has just one count. The J gene is TRBJ1-5, the V gene TRBV19; D not resolved. The CDR3 extends over 14 amino acids. Germline CDR1 LNHDA, CDR2 SQIVND (reference sequence). The V gene lost 10 bases and the J gene lost 2 bases, with 15 bases spanning the gap. CDR3 coding DNA: TGTGCCATAGGTCTGACGGTGGGCAATCAGCCCCAGCATTTT. This codes for CAIGLTVGNQPQHF.

The chain has TRBV15 and TRBJ1-6, with D hard to call. The germline V gene has CDR1 LNHNV and CDR2 YYDKDF (reference sequence). This CDR3 is 15 amino acids long. Trimming took off 1 base at V and 7 bases at J, with 11 bases between the two ends. CDR3 DNA sequence: TGTGCCACCAGCAGAGGGGAAGTGGGAAATTCACCCCTCCACTTT. It translates to CATSRGEVGNSPLHF. The variable domain in full, completed from reference TRBV15 and TRBJ1-6, reads DAMVIQNPRYQVTQFGKPVTLSCSQTLNHNVMYWYQQKSSQAPKLLFHYYDKDFNNEADTPDNFQSRRPNTSFCFLDIRSPGLGDTAMYLCATSRGEVGNSPLHFGNGTRLTVT.

The count of this clone is one. The chain carries TRBV10-1 and TRBJ2-1, with 7 bases aligning to TRBD2. The germline V gene has CDR1 WNHNN and CDR2 SYGVQD (reference sequence). This CDR3 has 15 amino acids. The ends lost 2 bases at V and 7 bases at J; junction bases unmatched: 8. The CDR3 DNA is TGCGCCAGCAGTGAGGGGGGGGTCGGGGCAAATGAGCAGTTCTTC. Translating it yields CASSEGGVGANEQFF.

This clone has a single count. This chain joins TRBV5-1 and TRBJ2-2; 9 positions match TRBD2. With V trimmed by 2 bases and J by 5 bases, 10 bases remained unmatched. CDR3 size: 17 residues. Germline V CDR1 and CDR2: SGHRS, YFSETQ. CDR3 amino acids: CASSLAVAGVATGELFF. The DNA of the CDR3 is TGCGCCAGCAGCTTAGCTGTAGCGGGAGTCGCTACCGGGGAGCTGTTTTTT.